This TCR beta chain appears in the sequencing data of a study of CD8 T cells in ankylosing spondylitis. Findings and limits, study-wide: CD8+ by phenotype, disease-linked clones were relatively rare in peripheral blood. There was reportedly significant enrichment of clones that were disease-linked in matched ankylosing spondylitis synovial fluid. Ankylosing spondylitis blood appeared to be characterized by a TCR beta motif of eight or nine highly homologous variants.

In its sample, this clonotype was seen a few times. Its matching antigen is unknown. Making the TCR beta libraries involved quantitative 5'-RACE with molecular barcodes. A single record per CDR3 protein comes from TCRdb applying MiXCR to the 5' RACE reads. The table lists tens of thousands of distinct CDR3 sequences, about 27% of them singletons. Germline CDR1 reads LNHDA; CDR2 reads SQIVND (reference sequence). CDR3 length: 14 residues. V lost 7 bases, J lost 3 bases, and 15 bases lay in between. The specimen was blood, either unsorted or a sorted T cell fraction (not recorded which). This receptor was taken from a male donor with ankylosing spondylitis or in good health (not recorded which). V is TRBV19 and J is TRBJ1-2; D gene ambiguous. The CDR3 is CASTPGPMDYGYTF. CDR3 DNA: TGTGCCAGTACACCCGGCCCAATGGACTATGGCTACACCTTC.